This is a list of T cell receptor beta chains from one sample in a study of blood T cell repertoires in COVID-19. Profiled with immunoSEQ multiplex PCR; TCRdb holds only in-frame clones, not every one. Counted here are 200,000 to 250,000 clones, approximately 84% occurring once; the ten biggest clones make up around 2.7%. Sequencing input: peripheral blood. The receptors come from a woman aged 30 to 39 who had recovered from COVID-19. CDR3s include the opening cysteine and the closing phenylalanine or tryptophan. D genes are given only for firm matches. Part of the rows lack a size; the others show once, few, many or a class for expanded clones.

CDR3nt,CDR3aa,d_gene,v_gene,j_gene,abundance
TGTGCCAGCAGTTACACGCCGCTCATAGCGGCTTTCTTT,CASSYTPLIAAFF,NA,TRBV6-2/TRBV6-3,TRBJ1-1,once
TGTGCCAGCAGCCAAGATCTTAGTCAGAGCGTCACCCTCCACTTT,CASSQDLSQSVTLHF,NA,TRBV14,TRBJ1-6,NA
TGTGCCAGCAGCCGGGGGGGGGCGTCTGGAAACACCATATATTTT,CASSRGGASGNTIYF,NA,TRBV28,TRBJ1-3,NA
TGTGCCAGCAGTGACTCGAAAAAAGCGGGAGCGTGGGGTGAGCAGTTCTTC,CASSDSKKAGAWGEQFF,TRBD2,TRBV6-4,TRBJ2-1,once
TGCAGCGCGACTAGCGGGAAGACCCAGTACTTC,CSATSGKTQYF,TRBD2,TRBV29-1,TRBJ2-5,NA
TGTGCCTGGAGTGTTGGGGCGGCTTTCGACGAGCAGTTCTTC,CAWSVGAAFDEQFF,NA,TRBV30,TRBJ2-1,NA
TGCAGCGTTGGGGGACTTCTAGCCAAAAACATTCAGTACTTC,CSVGGLLAKNIQYF,NA,TRBV29-1,TRBJ2-4,NA
TGTGCCAGCAGCGCTAGCGGGAGAAGCTACGAGCAGTACTTC,CASSASGRSYEQYF,TRBD2,TRBV9,TRBJ2-7,NA
TGTGCCAGCAGCCTCTCCAGGGCAAGAAATGAGCAGTTCTTC,CASSLSRARNEQFF,NA,TRBV11-2,TRBJ2-1,once
TGTGCCAGTACCACCCGGACAAGGCATGAGCAGTTCTTC,CASTTRTRHEQFF,NA,TRBV19,TRBJ2-1,NA
TGCAGTGCTCCAGTGGATGGCTACACCTTC,CSAPVDGYTF,NA,TRBV20-1,TRBJ1-2,NA
TGTGCCAGCAGCGCGACAGGGCTCGAGCAGTACTTC,CASSATGLEQYF,TRBD1,TRBV9,TRBJ2-7,once
TGTGCCAGCAACGGAAGTGGCGGGAGGGGGCCCTACGAGCAGTACTTC,CASNGSGGRGPYEQYF,TRBD2,TRBV7-8,TRBJ2-7,NA
TGTGCCAGCAGCCCGATCGGGACTAGCGGGGTACAAGAGACCCAGTACTTC,CASSPIGTSGVQETQYF,TRBD2,TRBV11-2,TRBJ2-5,NA
TGTGCCAGTAGACAGAATTTATACTACGAGCAGTACTTC,CASRQNLYYEQYF,NA,TRBV6-5,TRBJ2-7,once
TGCGCCAGCAGTTTGGGACAGAGAAATGAAAAACTGTTTTTT,CASSLGQRNEKLFF,TRBD1,TRBV5-1,TRBJ1-4,NA
TGTGCCAGCTTTGACAGGGTAGCTGAAGCTTTCTTT,CASFDRVAEAFF,TRBD1,TRBV2,TRBJ1-1,many
TGTGCCAGTAGTATACCGCCAGCAGGCGAGCAGTACTTC,CASSIPPAGEQYF,NA,TRBV19,TRBJ2-7,NA
TGCAGCGGTGCAGGGGGCCACTCCTACGAGCAGTACTTC,CSGAGGHSYEQYF,TRBD1,TRBV29-1,TRBJ2-7,NA
TGTGCCAGCAGCGACAGGGGGCGAGATCAGCCCCAGCATTTT,CASSDRGRDQPQHF,TRBD1,TRBV4-2,TRBJ1-5,NA
TGTGCCAGCAGCTCGACTAGTGGCACAGATACGCAGTATTTT,CASSSTSGTDTQYF,NA,TRBV11-2,TRBJ2-3,NA
TGCGCCAGCAGCCACAGTCCGGTATACAATGAGCAGTTCTTC,CASSHSPVYNEQFF,NA,TRBV5-1,TRBJ2-1,NA
TGTGCCAGCAGCCCCCGACTCCTCACTTATTCCTACAATGAGCAGTTCTTC,CASSPRLLTYSYNEQFF,NA,TRBV7-9,TRBJ2-1,NA
TGTGCCAGCAGCATTAGCGGGAGAGAGACCCAGTACTTC,CASSISGRETQYF,TRBD2,TRBV7-3,TRBJ2-5,NA
TGTGCCAGTAGGAAGGGACTAGCGGGCGGTGAGACCCAGTACTTC,CASRKGLAGGETQYF,TRBD2,TRBV19,TRBJ2-5,NA
TGTGCCAGCAGCTCAGACGACAGGGTTAACTATGGCTACACCTTC,CASSSDDRVNYGYTF,TRBD1,TRBV7-9,TRBJ1-2,NA